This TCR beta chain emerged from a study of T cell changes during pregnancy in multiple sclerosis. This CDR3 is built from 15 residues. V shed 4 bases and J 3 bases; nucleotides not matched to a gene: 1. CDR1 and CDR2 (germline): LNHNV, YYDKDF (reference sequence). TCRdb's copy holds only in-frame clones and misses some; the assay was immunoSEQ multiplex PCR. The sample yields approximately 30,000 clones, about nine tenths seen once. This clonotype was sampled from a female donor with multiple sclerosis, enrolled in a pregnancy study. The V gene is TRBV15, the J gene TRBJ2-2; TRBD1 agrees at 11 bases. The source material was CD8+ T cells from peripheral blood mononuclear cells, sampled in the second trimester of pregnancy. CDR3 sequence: CATSMGQGDTGELFF. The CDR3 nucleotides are TGTGCCACCAGCATGGGACAGGGGGACACCGGGGAGCTGTTTTTT.